A single sample gave rise to the 8 T cell receptor beta chains below, sequenced in a study of cytomegalovirus exposure and HLA in healthy donors. Researchers ran the PCR with 60 Vbeta and 13 Jbeta primers. Some clones are missing from TCRdb's copy, which holds only in-frame ones; the method was immunoSEQ multiplex PCR. The table has about 160,000 clones, approximately 79% seen once. Sequencing was carried out using PBMCs. All receptors come from a woman aged 50 to 60 in good health and CMV-seropositive.

This chain connects TRBV19 to TRBJ1-1, with 9 bases aligning to TRBD1. The V segment lost 10 bases and the J segment 0 bases; nucleotides outside the gene matches: 6. Germline V gene sequence: CDR1 LNHDA, CDR2 SQIVND (reference sequence). This CDR3 comprises 14 residues. CDR3 DNA: TGTGCCACTCAGGACAGGGGTTTGAACACTGAAGCTTTCTTT. This codes for CATQDRGLNTEAFF.

V gene TRBV4-1 combines with J gene TRBJ2-5; D is unclear. The CDR3 sequence is 14 residues long. V was pared by 5 bases and J by 4 bases, with 14 bases between. Germline values: CDR1 MGHRA, CDR2 YSYEKL. CDR3 sequence reads: CASSADWKTETQYF. The CDR3 DNA follows: TGCGCCAGCAGCGCCGACTGGAAAACAGAGACCCAGTACTTC.

The V call is TRBV6-1, the J call TRBJ1-3; TRBD1 agrees at 9 bases. The CDR3 is 19 residues long. Germline V lookup: CDR1 MNHNS, CDR2 SASEGT. Trimming took 2 bases from V and 1 from J; bases not matched to a gene: 12. CDR3 in amino acids: CASSESGTGKAYSGNTIYF. In nucleotides, the CDR3 is TGTGCCAGCAGTGAATCGGGGACAGGGAAAGCTTATTCTGGAAACACCATATATTTT.

The chain joins TRBV6-5 to TRBJ2-1; D call uncertain. This CDR3 is built from 12 residues. Germline V gene data show CDR1 as MNHEY and CDR2 as SVGAGI. V lost 5 bases, J lost 6 bases, and 8 bases lay in between. CDR3 nucleotide sequence: TGTGCCAGCAGTCGCGGTACCAATGAGCAGTTCTTC. Translation gives CASSRGTNEQFF.

The rearrangement uses TRBV10-3 and TRBJ1-5; D is possibly TRBD1 (6 bases). Germline CDR1 is ENHRY and CDR2 is SYGVKD. Trimming stripped 0 bases from V and 5 bases from J, with 14 bases between. This CDR3 has 16 residues. CDR3 nucleotides: TGTGCCATCAGTGAGTCGGGGCCAGGGGCTCATCAGCCCCAGCATTTT. It yields the protein CAISESGPGAHQPQHF.

The rearrangement joins TRBV15 to TRBJ1-3, with 9 bases fitting TRBD1. The CDR3 extends over 15 amino acids. J lost 8 bases, V lost 1 base, and 6 bases had no gene match. Germline V gene sequence: CDR1 LNHNV, CDR2 YYDKDF (reference sequence). CDR3 residues: CATSRGDRAGDTIYF. The DNA for the CDR3 is TGTGCCACCAGCAGAGGGGACAGGGCCGGGGACACCATATATTTT.

The J gene is TRBJ2-1, the V gene TRBV10-3; 11 bases map to TRBD2. CDR1 and CDR2 from the germline V gene are ENHRY and SYGVKD. The CDR3 is made up of 15 amino acids. Losses at the gene ends were 7 bases for V and 7 bases for J; bases not matched to a gene: 9. The CDR3 bases are TGTGCCATCACCGTACTAGCGGGGGCAATTAATGAGCAGTTCTTC. This gives the protein CAITVLAGAINEQFF.

J is TRBJ1-1 and V is TRBV6-1; 8 bases fit TRBD1. The CDR3 extends over 14 amino acids. With V trimmed by 2 bases and J by 5 bases, 4 bases remained unmatched. The germline V gene has CDR1 MNHNS and CDR2 SASEGT. The CDR3 spells CASSEQGARTEAFF. The CDR3 region has the DNA TGTGCCAGCAGTGAACAGGGGGCGCGGACTGAAGCTTTCTTT.